This T cell receptor beta chain was captured by sequencing in a study of T cells expressing NK-cell markers. Study-wide points: These clonotypes also led the CD3+CD56-NKG2C+ fraction in a few donors.

Beta-chain TCR cDNA was generated via 5'RACE template switching with UMIs. TCRdb re-analyzed the 5' RACE reads; it lists each CDR3 protein once, without DNA. The sample holds fewer than 300,000 distinct CDR3 sequences. The CDR3 consists of 12 residues. Germline CDR1 and CDR2: MNHEY and SVGEGT. Comment on this clonotype: The antigen remains undetermined.

This chain uses TRBV6-2 or TRBV6-3 with TRBJ2-7. The TCR originated in a woman between 18 and 75 years old in good health. Sequencing was carried out using blood T cells: a sorted CD56 or NKG2C T cell subset, CD4+ or CD8+ T cells, or bulk PBMC T cells (not recorded which). The CDR3 is CASSDSPYEQYF.